The following is a TCR beta chain sequence with its context. The antigen is undetermined. Germline V lookup: CDR1 SGHRS, CDR2 YFSETQ. CDR3 length: 12 amino acids. This entry is derived from a study of shared clonotypes between healthy human individuals. Study-wide findings and caveats: Rarefaction curves obtained for sorted subsets showed sequencing incomplete despite large depth. What naive subsets generally showed was a larger estimated richness than memory subsets showed.

This was a deep-level run. Researchers divided each subset's genomic DNA evenly across several immunoSEQ plates. Sequencing was performed with immunoSEQ multiplex PCR; in TCRdb, only in-frame clones are kept and a portion is missing. The table lists roughly 700,000 clones, over 65% of them singletons. Sequencing was carried out using memory CD4+ T cells sorted from blood. Specified subset: CD45RA-negative fraction. This sequence originates from a woman aged 25 to 39 in good health. The chain couples TRBV5-1 to TRBJ2-5; D is undetermined. TRBJ2-7 matches the DNA end more closely, so the J call is doubtful. The CDR3 loop is CASSWGGDEQYF. In DNA form, the CDR3 reads TGCGCCAGCAGCTGGGGTGGGGACGAGCAGTACTTC.